The 13 T cell receptor beta chains below were found in one sample sequenced in a study of T cell repertoires in cytomegalovirus infection. These receptors have no identified antigens. TCRdb used MiXCR to reprocess the reads, holding one entry per CDR3 protein. The repertoire includes around 540,000 distinct CDR3 sequences, roughly a third of them detected once, and under 20% sits in the top ten. This specimen consisted of cultured PBMCs, obtained from culture after CMV antigen stimulation. The receptor set was obtained from a human donor in good health (CMV status not recorded). Some clones in this sample may be carry-over from other donors' samples.

This CDR3 is CASGLHLGQSTGELFF. The CDR3, as DNA: TGTGCTAGTGGTTTGCATTTGGGACAGAGCACCGGGGAGCTGTTTTTT. The chain has TRBV12-5 and TRBJ2-2; 7 bases map to TRBD1. The J segment lost 4 bases and the V segment lost 2 bases, leaving 7 bases of the junction unmatched. CDR1 and CDR2 from the germline V gene are LGHNT and FRNRAP. The CDR3 covers 16 residues.

This clonotype is a singleton in its sample. This chain uses TRBV20-1 with TRBJ2-5; no definite D call. The V end lost 5 bases, the J end lost 3 bases, and 7 bases lay between the germline ends. Germline assignment: CDR1 DFQATT and CDR2 SNEGSKA (reference sequence). CDR3 length equals 11 residues. The CDR3 spells CSAVQKETQYF. DNA of the CDR3: TGCAGTGCTGTCCAGAAAGAGACCCAGTACTTC.

This clonotype was seen at least ten times. The junction departs from the called germline gene at one end, perhaps through a read error. This sequence joins TRBV7-2 and TRBJ2-3; TRBD1 agrees at 7 bases. Germline CDR1 SGHTA, CDR2 FQGNSA. The CDR3 has 15 amino acids. CDR3 sequence reads: CASSLGGPSTDTQYF. For the CDR3, the DNA is TGTGCTAGCAGCTTAGGGGGCCCCAGCACAGATACGCAGTATTTT. Full variable domain (remainder filled in from reference TRBV7-2 and TRBJ2-3): GAGVSQSPSNKVTEKGKDVELRCDPISGHTALYWYRQSLGQGLEFLIYFQGNSAPDKSGLPSDRFSAERTGGSVSTLTIQRTQQEDSAVYLCASSLGGPSTDTQYFGPGTRLTVL.

The chain has TRBV7-2 and TRBJ2-3; D not certain. Per the germline V gene, CDR1 is SGHTA and CDR2 is FQGNSA. Trimming stripped 1 base from V and 2 bases from J, with 7 bases between. This CDR3 spans 14 amino acids. CDR3 in amino acids: CASSLVVATDTQYF. The CDR3 bases are TGTGCCAGCAGCTTAGTAGTCGCCACAGATACGCAGTATTTT. Complete variable domain (other parts from reference TRBV7-2 and TRBJ2-3): GAGVSQSPSNKVTEKGKDVELRCDPISGHTALYWYRQSLGQGLEFLIYFQGNSAPDKSGLPSDRFSAERTGGSVSTLTIQRTQQEDSAVYLCASSLVVATDTQYFGPGTRLTVL.

The V gene is TRBV20-1, the J gene TRBJ2-1; 16 bases match TRBD2. V gave up 0 bases and J gave up 7 bases; unmatched junction bases: 12. This CDR3 has 19 amino acids. Germline CDR1 DFQATT, CDR2 SNEGSKA (reference sequence). The CDR3, as DNA: TGCAGTGCTAGAGACACACTCCGGGGGACTAGCGGGAGGGCGAATGAGCAGTTCTTC. Protein sequence: CSARDTLRGTSGRANEQFF.

The rearrangement uses TRBV19 and TRBJ2-1; D is ambiguous. Germline V gene lookup returns CDR1 LNHDA and CDR2 SQIVND (reference sequence). Between the trimmed V and J ends, which lost 4 bases and 2 bases, there was a span of 6 bases. The CDR3 is 13 residues long. The CDR3 loop reads CASSTETYNEQFF. The DNA for the CDR3 is TGTGCCAGTAGTACGGAGACCTACAATGAGCAGTTCTTC.

At least ten counts were recorded for this clonotype. The rearrangement links TRBV18 to TRBJ1-6; 7 bases are a match to TRBD1. The CDR3 covers 15 residues. After removal of 3 bases from V and 6 bases from J, the junction contained 5 bases not matched to a gene. The germline V gene encodes CDR1 KGHSH and CDR2 LQKENI. The CDR3 reads CASSPLTGVNSPLHF. In DNA, the CDR3 is TGTGCCAGCTCACCTCTTACAGGGGTTAATTCACCCCTCCACTTT.

This clonotype was detected a few times. This chain links TRBV10-3 with TRBJ2-5, with D possibly TRBD1 on 6 matching bases. The V end was cut by 2 bases, the J end by 2 bases, with 12 bases between. Germline V gene sequence: CDR1 ENHRY, CDR2 SYGVKD. CDR3 length equals 15 residues. CDR3 nucleotide sequence: TGTGCCATCAGTGAGGGGGACAACGGGCAAGAGACCCAGTACTTC. Translated: CAISEGDNGQETQYF.

The gene calls are TRBV12-3 or TRBV12-4 and TRBJ1-1; possible D gene TRBD1, 5 bases. V lost 5 bases and J 2 bases, leaving 12 bases between the germline ends. CDR3 length: 14 residues. CDR3 residues: CASSPWDGNTEAFF. The CDR3 DNA is TGTGCCAGCAGTCCGTGGGACGGCAACACTGAAGCTTTCTTT.

V is TRBV28 and J is TRBJ1-1; 9 bases fit TRBD1. CDR1 and CDR2 (germline): MDHEN, SYDVKM. This CDR3 is built from 13 residues. With V trimmed by 2 bases and J by 8 bases, 3 bases remained unmatched. CDR3 sequence: CASSLPGTGEAFF. CDR3 nucleotides: TGTGCCAGCAGTTTACCCGGGACAGGGGAAGCTTTCTTT.

V gene TRBV15 combines with J gene TRBJ2-7, with D possibly being TRBD1 (6 bases). This CDR3 spans 15 amino acids. Germline values: CDR1 LNHNV, CDR2 YYDKDF (reference sequence). V lost 3 bases, J lost 0 bases, and 12 bases lay in between. The CDR3 loop is CATSRNRVISYEQYF. The CDR3 DNA follows: TGTGCCACCAGCAGGAACAGGGTTATCTCCTACGAGCAGTACTTC.

Only a few counts were recorded for this clonotype. The rearrangement uses TRBV7-2 and TRBJ2-7; 9 positions match TRBD2. Trimming at V came to 1 base and at J to 3 bases, leaving 13 bases not matched to a gene. The germline gives CDR1 SGHTA, CDR2 FQGNSA. The CDR3 consists of 18 residues. For the CDR3, the DNA is TGTGCCAGCAGCTTAGAGATTAGCGGGAGCTACAGAGGCTACGAGCAGTACTTC. Its protein product is CASSLEISGSYRGYEQYF.

This clonotype was counted only a few times. The chain carries TRBV6-2 or TRBV6-3 and TRBJ2-1, with 7 bases aligning to TRBD2. Trimming took 7 bases from V and 4 from J; bases not matched to a gene: 10. From germline, CDR1 is MNHEY and CDR2 SVGEGT. This CDR3 is 15 amino acids long. CDR3 nucleotides: TGTGCCAGCACCGAACTCTGGGGAGGGTACAATGAGCAGTTCTTC. Translated, it gives CASTELWGGYNEQFF.